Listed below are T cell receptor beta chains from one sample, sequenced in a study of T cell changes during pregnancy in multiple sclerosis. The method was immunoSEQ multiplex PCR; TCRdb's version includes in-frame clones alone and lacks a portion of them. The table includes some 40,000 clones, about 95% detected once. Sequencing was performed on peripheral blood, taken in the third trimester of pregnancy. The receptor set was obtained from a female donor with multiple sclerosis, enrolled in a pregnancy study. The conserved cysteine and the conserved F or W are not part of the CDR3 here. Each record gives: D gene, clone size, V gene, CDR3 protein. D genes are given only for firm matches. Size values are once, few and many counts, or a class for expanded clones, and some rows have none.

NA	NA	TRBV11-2	ASSGDSSSGNTIY
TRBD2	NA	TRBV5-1	ASSLGMGLAGYNEQF
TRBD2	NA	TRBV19	ASTEGSGTYNEQF
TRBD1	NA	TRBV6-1	ASSGGQFYNSPLH
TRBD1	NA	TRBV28	ASSLLLRGTGGPGNTIY
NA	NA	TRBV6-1	ASSEARLTYEQY
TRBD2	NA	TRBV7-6	ASSFSRLAGGHQMQF
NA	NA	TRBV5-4	ASSWGGLGANVLT
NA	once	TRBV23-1	ASSQFREDGYT
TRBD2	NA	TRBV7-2	ASSSGLAGGETQY
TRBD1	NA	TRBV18	ASSLGTGGYNEQF
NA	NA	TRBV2	ASSPLVTGELF
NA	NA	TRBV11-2	ASSGEQGRYTGELF
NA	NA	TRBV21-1	ASPKGAAGGRSYEQY
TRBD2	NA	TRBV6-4	ARVRGAGGPSPKNIQY
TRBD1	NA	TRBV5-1	ASSLDGTGGGYT
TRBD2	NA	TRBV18	ASSPLAGGDHEQY
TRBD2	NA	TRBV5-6	ASSFGGARTDTQY
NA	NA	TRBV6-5	ASSGRGLETQY
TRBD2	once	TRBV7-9	ASSLATGGQAKNIQY
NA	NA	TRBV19	ASSPASLARSEQF
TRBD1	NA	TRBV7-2	ASSEGQAYNEQF
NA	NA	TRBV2	ASSAGSAPNTEAF
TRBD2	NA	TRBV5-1	ASSTGLAGFFTGELF
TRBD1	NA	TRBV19	ASSAGVTGGPDGYT
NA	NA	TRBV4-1	ASSHSGRSTDTQY
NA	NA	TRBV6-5	ASSYFDGGEQF
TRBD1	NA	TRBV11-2	ASSLQGGPNEKLF
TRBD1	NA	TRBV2	ATVRDRGYEQY
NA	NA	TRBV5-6	ASSLESGLAQF
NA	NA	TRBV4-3	ASSDEPTGTYEQY
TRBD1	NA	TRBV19	ASSYGYRGRNTEAF
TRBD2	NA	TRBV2	ASSREAGELF
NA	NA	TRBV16	ASSQLFGPNEKLF
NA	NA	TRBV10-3	AISESRGPNPQGGSTEAF
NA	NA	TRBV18	ASSALDSRDSPLH
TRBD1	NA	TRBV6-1	ASGDSPGGLEKLF
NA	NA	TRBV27	ASKTLGQPQH
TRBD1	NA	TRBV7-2	ASSPTGDGDTQY
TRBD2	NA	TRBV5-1	ASSLTGGPILKETQY
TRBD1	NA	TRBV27	ASRGTGKGDGYT
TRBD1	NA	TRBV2	ASTMTGGEIYEQY
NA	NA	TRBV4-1	ASSLDRNTEAF
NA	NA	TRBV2	AGGVHMNTEAF
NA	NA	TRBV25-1	ASSEGRWNRDYEQY
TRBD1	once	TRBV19	ASNKRQGPSQPLH
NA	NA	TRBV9	ASSIKLNTEAF